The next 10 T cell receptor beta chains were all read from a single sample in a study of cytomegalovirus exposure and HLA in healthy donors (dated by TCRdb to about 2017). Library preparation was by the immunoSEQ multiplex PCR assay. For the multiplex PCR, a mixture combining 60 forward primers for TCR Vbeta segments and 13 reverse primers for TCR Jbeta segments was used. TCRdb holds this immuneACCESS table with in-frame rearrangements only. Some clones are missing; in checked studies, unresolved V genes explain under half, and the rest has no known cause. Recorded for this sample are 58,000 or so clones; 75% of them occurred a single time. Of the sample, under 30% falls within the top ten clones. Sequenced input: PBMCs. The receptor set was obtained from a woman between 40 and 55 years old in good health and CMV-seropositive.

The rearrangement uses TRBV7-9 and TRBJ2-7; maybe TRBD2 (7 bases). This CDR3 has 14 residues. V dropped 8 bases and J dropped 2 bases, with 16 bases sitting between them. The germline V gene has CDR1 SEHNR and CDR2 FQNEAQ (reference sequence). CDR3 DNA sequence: TGTGCCAGCGGCCGCGGGGGCGCAACCTACGAGCAGTACTTC. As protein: CASGRGGATYEQYF. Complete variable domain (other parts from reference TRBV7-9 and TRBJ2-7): DTGVSQNPRHKITKRGQNVTFRCDPISEHNRLYWYRQTLGQGPEFLTYFQNEAQLEKSRLLSDRFSAERPKGSFSTLEIQRTEQGDSAMYLCASGRGGATYEQYFGPGTRLTVT.

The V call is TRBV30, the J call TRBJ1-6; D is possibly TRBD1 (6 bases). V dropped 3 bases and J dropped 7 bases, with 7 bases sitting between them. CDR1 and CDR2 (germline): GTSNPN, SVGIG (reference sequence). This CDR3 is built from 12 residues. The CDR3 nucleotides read TGTGCCTGGAGGCAGGGGAATTCACCCCTCCACTTT. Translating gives CAWRQGNSPLHF.

The CDR3 sequence: CASSQERGQIYGYTF. The CDR3, as DNA: TGCGCCAGCAGCCAAGAGCGGGGGCAGATCTATGGCTACACCTTC. The chain is built from TRBV4-1 and TRBJ1-2; maybe TRBD1 (6 bases). CDR3 length equals 15 residues. Between the trimmed V and J ends, which lost 0 bases and 4 bases, there was a span of 12 bases. Per the germline V gene, CDR1 is MGHRA and CDR2 is YSYEKL.

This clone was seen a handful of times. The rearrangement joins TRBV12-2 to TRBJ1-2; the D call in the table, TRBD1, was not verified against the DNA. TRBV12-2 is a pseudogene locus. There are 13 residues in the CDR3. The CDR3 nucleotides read TGTGCAAGTCGCTTCCTTACAGGGTATGGCTACACCTTC. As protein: CASRFLTGYGYTF.

The CDR3 reads CASSLGAEAGYTF. The CDR3 nucleotides are TGTGCCAGCAGCTTGGGGGCTGAGGCTGGCTACACCTTC. The chain is built from TRBV7-6 and TRBJ1-2, with D tentatively TRBD1 (6 bases). V gave up 3 bases and J gave up 7 bases, with 12 bases separating them. The CDR3 is 13 residues long. CDR1 SGHVS and CDR2 FNYEAQ come from the germline V gene.

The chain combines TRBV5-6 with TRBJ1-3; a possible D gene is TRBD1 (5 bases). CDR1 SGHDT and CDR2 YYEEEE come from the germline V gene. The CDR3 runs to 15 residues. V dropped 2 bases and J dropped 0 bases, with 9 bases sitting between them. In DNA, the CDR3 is TGTGCCAGCAGCTTACAGGCGAACTCTGGAAACACCATATATTTT. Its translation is CASSLQANSGNTIYF. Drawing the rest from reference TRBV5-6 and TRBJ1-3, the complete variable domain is DAGVTQSPTHLIKTRGQQVTLRCSPKSGHDTVSWYQQALGQGPQFIFQYYEEEERQRGNFPDRFSGHQFPNYSSELNVNALLLGDSALYLCASSLQANSGNTIYFGEGSWLTVV.

The CDR3 nucleotides are TGTGCCAGCTCACGGGACAGGGGAGATGGCTACACCTTC. Translating gives CASSRDRGDGYTF. V gene TRBV18 combines with J gene TRBJ1-2; 10 nucleotides match TRBD1. V shed 4 bases and J 6 bases; nucleotides not matched to a gene: 2. Per the germline V gene, CDR1 is KGHSH and CDR2 is LQKENI. The CDR3 runs 13 residues. The full variable domain, its missing parts supplied by reference TRBV18 and TRBJ1-2, is NAGVMQNPRHLVRRRGQEARLRCSPMKGHSHVYWYRQLPEEGLKFMVYLQKENIIDESGMPKERFSAEFPKEGPSILRIQQVVRGDSAAYFCASSRDRGDGYTFGSGTRLTVV.

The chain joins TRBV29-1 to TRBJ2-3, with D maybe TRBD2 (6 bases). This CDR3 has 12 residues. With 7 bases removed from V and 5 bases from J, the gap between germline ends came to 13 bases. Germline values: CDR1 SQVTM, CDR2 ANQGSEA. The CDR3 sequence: CSGAHGGDTQYF. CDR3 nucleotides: TGCAGCGGAGCCCACGGGGGAGATACGCAGTATTTT.

CDR3 region: CASSLNRDNEQFF. The CDR3 DNA is TGTGCCAGCAGCTTAAACCGCGACAATGAGCAGTTCTTC. The chain employs TRBV11-3 and TRBJ2-1; D is unclear. Trimming stripped 2 bases from V and 5 bases from J, with 7 bases between. In germline, CDR1 is SGHNT, CDR2 YENEEA. CDR3 length: 13 residues. The entire variable domain, with the rest obtained from reference TRBV11-3 and TRBJ2-1, is as follows: EAGVVQSPRYKIIEKKQPVAFWCNPISGHNTLYWYLQNLGQGPELLIRYENEEAVDDSQLPKDRFSAERLKGVDSTLKIQPAELGDSAVYLCASSLNRDNEQFFGPGTRLTVL.

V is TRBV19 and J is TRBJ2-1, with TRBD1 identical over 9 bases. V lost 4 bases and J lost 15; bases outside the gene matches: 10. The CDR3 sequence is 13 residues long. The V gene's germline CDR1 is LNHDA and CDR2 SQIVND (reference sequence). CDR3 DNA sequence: TGTGCCAGTAGTACACAACCGGGACAGGGCTCGTTCTTC. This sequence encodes CASSTQPGQGSFF.